Presented here are 2 T cell receptor beta chains from one specimen sequenced in a study of T cells in localized non-small cell lung cancer. Here immunoSEQ multiplex PCR was the method, and the copy in TCRdb shows in-frame clones only, minus some. The table lists 9,600 or so clones, 90% of them singletons. The material was peripheral blood, obtained before any cancer treatment. These receptors came from an older male donor with stage III squamous cell lung carcinoma.

This clone was counted a single time. The V call is TRBV9, the J call TRBJ2-1; TRBD2 matches 13 bases. With V trimmed by 0 bases and J by 5 bases, 2 bases remained unmatched. CDR3 length: 16 residues. Germline values: CDR1 SGDLS, CDR2 YYNGEE. The CDR3 nucleotides are TGTGCCAGCAGCGTAGGACTAGCGGGGGGCGACAATGAGCAGTTCTTC. This translates into CASSVGLAGGDNEQFF. The full variable domain, completed using reference TRBV9 and TRBJ2-1, is DSGVTQTPKHLITATGQRVTLRCSPRSGDLSVYWYQQSLDQGLQFLIQYYNGEERAKGNILERFSAQQFPDLHSELNLSSLELGDSALYFCASSVGLAGGDNEQFFGPGTRLTVL.

The chain is built from TRBV4-3 and TRBJ1-5; D is unresolved. Germline CDR1 is LGHNA and CDR2 is YSLEER. The CDR3 consists of 11 residues. V lost 4 bases to trimming and J lost 7 bases, with 5 bases between them. CDR3 in amino acids: CASSPRQPQHF. CDR3 nucleotides: TGCGCCAGCAGCCCGCGGCAGCCCCAGCATTTT.